The 25 T cell receptor beta chains below were found in one sample sequenced in a study of breast tumors, draining lymph nodes, adjacent tissues. A single record per CDR3 protein comes from TCRdb applying MiXCR to the multiplex PCR reads. The table has under 350,000 distinct CDR3 sequences, over 30% seen once; the top ten hold roughly 1.2%. Axillary draining lymph nodes of breast cancer patients supplied the node samples. The sequencing sample was made of axillary lymph node tissue. These receptors were obtained from a female donor with breast cancer. Some clones in this sample may be carry-over from other donors' samples.

This clonotype appeared many times. This chain connects TRBV6-6 to TRBJ2-7, with TRBD2 as a possible D gene (5 bases). Germline-derived CDR1 and CDR2 are MNHNY and SVGAGI (reference sequence). V lost 0 bases and J 0 bases, leaving 6 bases between the germline ends. This CDR3 region has 14 residues. The chain's CDR3 is CASSYSGSSYEQYF. DNA for the CDR3: TGTGCCAGCAGTTACTCAGGGAGCTCCTACGAGCAGTACTTC.

A word on this clonotype: This could be a read error, since a much larger clone is one nucleotide away. The V and J genes are TRBV20-1 and TRBJ2-1, with D possibly matching TRBD2 (6 bases). The CDR3 contains 17 residues. Germline V gives CDR1 DFQATT, CDR2 SNEGSKA (reference sequence). V dropped 1 base and J dropped 0 bases, with 16 bases sitting between them. The CDR3 bases are TGCAGTGCTAGAGGGGCCCTAGCGAAAACCTCCTACAATGAGCAGTTCTTC. Protein product: CSARGALAKTSYNEQFF.

There are many counts of this clonotype. The chain links TRBV7-9 to TRBJ2-3, with D unclear. Trimming removed 2 bases from V and 6 bases from J, with 6 bases in between. The V gene's germline CDR1 is SEHNR and CDR2 FQNEAQ (reference sequence). CDR3 length: 12 amino acids. Here the CDR3 reads CASSLTADTQYF. The CDR3 DNA reads TGTGCCAGCAGCTTAACCGCGGATACGCAGTATTTT.

This clonotype was seen a few times. This chain links TRBV5-5 with TRBJ1-2; unclear D gene. V lost 1 base and J 4 bases, leaving 17 bases between the germline ends. This CDR3 comprises 16 residues. CDR1 is SGHKS and CDR2 is YYEKEE in the germline V gene (reference sequence). The DNA for the CDR3 is TGTGCCAGCAGCTTGAGCCTTTCCACACGTTTCTATGGCTACACCTTC. Protein product: CASSLSLSTRFYGYTF. Full variable domain (outside the CDR3, taken from reference TRBV5-5 and TRBJ1-2): DAGVTQSPTHLIKTRGQQVTLRCSPISGHKSVSWYQQVLGQGPQFIFQYYEKEERGRGNFPDRFSARQFPNYSSELNVNALLLGDSALYLCASSLSLSTRFYGYTFGSGTRLTVV.

The rearrangement joins TRBV6-6 to TRBJ1-1; D is uncertain. CDR3 length: 15 residues. Trimming took off 6 bases at V and 0 bases at J, with 14 bases between the two ends. CDR1 MNHNY and CDR2 SVGAGI come from the germline V gene (reference sequence). The CDR3 bases are TGTGCCAGCAGCGTAGGGTCAGGCTTGAACACTGAAGCTTTCTTT. Its translation: CASSVGSGLNTEAFF.

Many counts were recorded for this clonotype. The chain carries TRBV15 and TRBJ2-7; D is perhaps TRBD1 (5 bases). The CDR3 runs to 15 residues. CDR1 LNHNV and CDR2 YYDKDF come from the germline V gene (reference sequence). Trimming cost V 0 bases and J 5 bases, with 14 bases left between them. The CDR3 sequence is CATSRDPGRVDEQYF. CDR3 bases: TGTGCCACCAGCAGAGATCCTGGCAGGGTTGACGAGCAGTACTTC. The full variable domain, in which reference TRBV15 and TRBJ2-7 provide the parts outside the CDR3, is DAMVIQNPRYQVTQFGKPVTLSCSQTLNHNVMYWYQQKSSQAPKLLFHYYDKDFNNEADTPDNFQSRRPNTSFCFLDIRSPGLGDTAMYLCATSRDPGRVDEQYFGPGTRLTVT.

This clonotype has ten or more counts. The chain uses TRBV2 and TRBJ1-2; no firm D call. Trimming cost V 2 bases and J 7 bases, with 8 bases left between them. This CDR3 is built from 12 residues. Looked up from germline, CDR1 is SNHLY and CDR2 is FYNNEI. CDR3 sequence reads: CASSEFLTGYTF. CDR3 coding DNA: TGTGCCAGCAGTGAATTCTTGACTGGCTACACCTTC.

The chain carries TRBV2 and TRBJ2-5; D possibly corresponds to TRBD1 (5 bases). V was clipped by 9 bases and J by 10 bases, with 18 bases between them. Per germline, CDR1 SNHLY and CDR2 FYNNEI. The CDR3 contains 12 residues. CDR3 region: CASYTGPVFQYF. The CDR3 nucleotides read TGTGCCAGTTACACAGGTCCGGTGTTCCAGTACTTC. The full variable domain, rest sourced from reference TRBV2 and TRBJ2-5, is EPEVTQTPSHQVTQMGQEVILRCVPISNHLYFYWYRQILGQKVEFLVSFYNNEISEKSEIFDDQFSVERPDGSNFTLKIRSTKLEDSAMYFCASYTGPVFQYFGPGTRLLVL.

This clonotype was recorded many times. The genes are TRBV5-8 and TRBJ1-5; D remains ambiguous. The germline V gene encodes CDR1 SGHTS and CDR2 YDEGEE. V was cut by 0 bases and J by 2 bases, with 15 bases left in between. The CDR3 sequence is 17 residues long. CDR3 region: CASSLGAGGYGNQPQHF. The CDR3 region has the DNA TGTGCCAGCAGCTTGGGGGCAGGAGGTTATGGCAATCAGCCCCAGCATTTT.

Concerning this clonotype: Given a much more abundant clone one base away, this may be a read error. The V gene is TRBV6-6, the J gene TRBJ1-2, with D possibly being TRBD1 (5 bases). Germline CDR1 and CDR2: MNHNY and SVGAGI (reference sequence). The CDR3 extends over 12 amino acids. DNA for the CDR3: TGTGCCAGCAGTCACTCGGGGGATGGCTACACCTTC. Translation: CASSHSGDGYTF.

The V gene is TRBV20-1, the J gene TRBJ2-5; 13 bases fit TRBD2. J lost 5 bases, V lost 3 bases, and 6 bases had no gene match. Germline assignment: CDR1 DFQATT and CDR2 SNEGSKA (reference sequence). This CDR3 has 15 residues. CDR3: CSASGLAGDAETQYF. In DNA form, the CDR3 reads TGCAGTGCTAGTGGACTAGCGGGAGATGCGGAGACCCAGTACTTC.

To note about this clonotype: Germline and junction disagree at one end, which may indicate a read error. This sequence joins TRBV6-5 and TRBJ2-7; 9 bases fit TRBD2. CDR1 MNHEY and CDR2 SVGAGI come from the germline V gene. The CDR3 loop spans 13 amino acids. CDR3 amino acids: CASRDSGSYEQCF. The CDR3 region has the DNA TGTGCCAGCAGGGATAGCGGGAGTTACGAGCAGTGCTTC.

This clonotype has ten or more counts. The V gene is TRBV5-1, the J gene TRBJ2-7; TRBD2 is a possible D gene (6 bases). This CDR3 is built from 14 residues. Germline assignment: CDR1 SGHRS and CDR2 YFSETQ. The V gene lost 1 base and the J gene lost 3 bases, with 11 bases spanning the gap. As DNA, the CDR3 is TGCGCCAGCAGCTTGCCGGGAGTGAACTACGAGCAGTACTTC. Residues: CASSLPGVNYEQYF. The variable domain in full, completed from reference TRBV5-1 and TRBJ2-7, reads KAGVTQTPRYLIKTRGQQVTLSCSPISGHRSVSWYQQTPGQGLQFLFEYFSETQRNKGNFPGRFSGRQFSNSRSEMNVSTLELGDSALYLCASSLPGVNYEQYFGPGTRLTVT.

This sequence joins TRBV7-9 and TRBJ2-1; D unclear. The CDR3 has 14 amino acids. Germline-derived CDR1 and CDR2 are SEHNR and FQNEAQ (reference sequence). The ends were cut back, 7 bases at V and 6 bases at J, with 16 bases in the middle. The CDR3 loop is CASTLWSDSNEQFF. CDR3 DNA sequence: TGTGCCAGCACCCTGTGGTCGGATAGCAATGAGCAGTTCTTC.

Details on this clonotype: A much more abundant neighbour one base away suggests this may be a read error. V usage is TRBV6-6 and J usage is TRBJ2-7; 8 bases match TRBD1. Germline CDR1 and CDR2: MNHNY and SVGAGI (reference sequence). There are 14 residues in the CDR3. V lost 11 bases to trimming and J lost 3 bases; unmatched junction nucleotides: 12. This chain's CDR3 is CASTPGQGGYEQYF. As DNA, the CDR3 is TGTGCCTCAACTCCCGGACAGGGTGGCTACGAGCAGTACTTC.

This clonotype has a count of ten or more. The chain combines TRBV5-1 with TRBJ2-3; D gene unclear. Trimming pared 4 bases from V and 2 bases from J, leaving 14 bases between. Germline-derived CDR1 and CDR2 are SGHRS and YFSETQ. The CDR3 length is 15 residues. CDR3 in amino acids: CASSHPREPTDTQYF. In DNA form, the CDR3 reads TGCGCCAGCAGCCATCCTAGGGAACCCACAGATACGCAGTATTTT.

The sample holds many counts of this clonotype. The chain has TRBV20-1 and TRBJ1-5, with TRBD1 matching over 7 bases. CDR1 and CDR2 from the germline V gene are DFQATT and SNEGSKA (reference sequence). CDR3 length: 16 amino acids. The J segment lost 2 bases and the V segment lost 6 bases, leaving 13 bases of the junction unmatched. DNA for the CDR3: TGCAGTGCCTTGACAGGGTTCACAGGTCGCAATCAGCCCCAGCATTTT. Protein: CSALTGFTGRNQPQHF.

The CDR3 region is CASSFGSAHEQYF. Written as DNA, the CDR3 is TGTGCCAGCAGTTTCGGGTCAGCCCACGAGCAGTACTTC. The V and J genes are TRBV27 and TRBJ2-7, with D unclear. Trimming took off 3 bases at V and 5 bases at J, with 11 bases between the two ends. The germline CDR1 and CDR2 sequences are MNHEY and SMNVEV (reference sequence). The CDR3 totals 13 residues.

This clonotype showed up many times. The chain joins TRBV15 to TRBJ2-3; D may correspond to TRBD1 or TRBD2 (5 bases each). V was trimmed by 4 bases and J by 6 bases, leaving 20 bases between them. Germline V gene lookup returns CDR1 LNHNV and CDR2 YYDKDF (reference sequence). This CDR3 has 16 amino acids. CDR3 nucleotide sequence: TGTGCCACCAGCAATTACCGACTAAGGGGTTATGATACGCAGTATTTT. This gives the protein CATSNYRLRGYDTQYF.

This clonotype was detected once. The CDR3 DNA reads TGCAGTGCTAGAGAAGGGGGCCAGGTCACTCAGTACTTC. It encodes CSAREGGQVTQYF. The V and J genes are TRBV20-1 and TRBJ2-4; 7 bases match TRBD1. CDR3 length: 13 residues. With V trimmed by 0 bases and J by 12 bases, 8 bases remained unmatched. Per germline, CDR1 DFQATT and CDR2 SNEGSKA (reference sequence).

This clonotype was seen repeatedly, ten times or more. CDR3 loop: CASSFDIAGGEQYF. The CDR3, as DNA: TGTGCCAGCAGCTTCGACATAGCGGGAGGCGAGCAGTACTTC. The chain links TRBV7-9 to TRBJ2-7, with 10 bases that match TRBD2. Germline V gives CDR1 SEHNR, CDR2 FQNEAQ (reference sequence). The CDR3 extends over 14 amino acids. The V gene end was trimmed by 3 bases and the J gene end by 6 bases; junction bases not matched to a gene: 5.

This clonotype occurred many times. The rearrangement links TRBV19 to TRBJ1-2; D is uncertain. Germline V CDR1 and CDR2: LNHDA, SQIVND (reference sequence). Trimming took off 2 bases at V and 6 bases at J, with 13 bases between the two ends. This CDR3 is 14 amino acids long. The DNA of the CDR3 is TGTGCCAGTAGTATACCAGGACTGGTTGATGGCTACACCTTC. It is translated as CASSIPGLVDGYTF.

As to this clonotype: This may stem from a read error, because a much larger clone lies one nucleotide away. The chain has TRBV9 and TRBJ2-7; TRBD2 matches 8 bases. The CDR3 runs to 14 residues. Germline-derived CDR1 and CDR2 are SGDLS and YYNGEE. CDR3 in DNA: TGTGCCAGCAGCTTTAGCGGGGTCTCCTACGAGCAGTCCTTC. Its protein product is CASSFSGVSYEQSF.

Regarding this clonotype: Because the CDR3 is missing its conserved closing phenylalanine or tryptophan, this is likely a read error. The chain combines TRBV7-3 with TRBJ2-5; 8 bases are shared with TRBD2. Looked up from germline, CDR1 is SGHTA and CDR2 is FQGTGA. Germline trimming cut 5 bases from V and 1 base from J; bases unmatched to any gene: 6. The CDR3 sequence is 15 residues long. In DNA, the CDR3 is TGTGCCAGCAGCCGAGCGGGGGCGCGCCAAGAGACCCAGTACCTC. Amino acids: CASSRAGARQETQYL.

At least ten counts were recorded for this clonotype. This rearrangement joins TRBV9 to TRBJ2-2, with TRBD2 identical over 8 bases. This CDR3 comprises 15 residues. Trimming took 0 bases from V and 4 from J; bases not matched to a gene: 2. In germline, CDR1 is SGDLS, CDR2 YYNGEE. CDR3: CASSVVAGTTGELFF. Here the CDR3 DNA reads TGTGCCAGCAGCGTAGTAGCGGGGACCACCGGGGAGCTGTTTTTT. Drawing the rest from reference TRBV9 and TRBJ2-2, the complete variable domain is DSGVTQTPKHLITATGQRVTLRCSPRSGDLSVYWYQQSLDQGLQFLIQYYNGEERAKGNILERFSAQQFPDLHSELNLSSLELGDSALYFCASSVVAGTTGELFFGEGSRLTVL.